This T cell receptor (beta chain) was found in a study of T-cell reconstitution after alpha-beta-depleted transplantation in children. Study results and caveats: At day 60, the high TCRbeta diversity found in some patients originated from recipient T cells and thymic progenitors that had survived. Several hundred expanded graft clones reportedly were the source of alpha-beta T cells about two months after transplant. Newly generated T cells supplied most T-cell counts and diversity one year post-transplant.

This clonotype was picked up many times. Its antigen is currently unknown. The library targeted TCRbeta and was prepared with unique molecular identifiers. TCRdb reprocessed the PCR reads via MiXCR and lists one record per CDR3 protein. The table shows 200,000 to 300,000 distinct CDR3 sequences, with 25% occurring only once. The length of the CDR3 is 17 residues. The germline V gene encodes CDR1 SGHTA and CDR2 FQGNSA. The V segment lost 0 bases and the J segment 3 bases; nucleotides outside the gene matches: 9. The rearrangement links TRBV7-2 to TRBJ2-7, with TRBD2 matching 9 bases. This clonotype was obtained from a girl aged 2 to 9 with Fanconi anemia, due to receive a stem cell transplant. The sequencing used PBMCs, collected before TCRalphabeta/CD19-depleted stem cell transplant. DNA of the CDR3: TGTGCCAGCAGCTTAGCGCCAAGCGGGGGGATTAGCTACGAGCAGTACTTC. Its translation is CASSLAPSGGISYEQYF.